The clone carrying this T cell receptor (beta chain) was recorded a few times. Its specificity is unknown. The source of the sample is a study of blood T cells in healthy people across ages. The germline gives CDR1 SGHAT, CDR2 FQNNGV. The CDR3 runs 13 residues. V lost 2 bases and J 7 bases, leaving 8 bases between the germline ends. Then a second PCR, running about 7 to 11 cycles, was carried out with a sample-barcoded 5' primer and a J-beta primer mix. TCRdb fed the 5' RACE reads into MiXCR, producing one record per CDR3 protein. The sample records hundreds of thousands of distinct CDR3 sequences, 35% to 50% being singletons. Study-wide points: Unsorted PBMC input precluded a conclusive naive versus antigen-experienced comparison.

Sequencing was carried out using blood. The receptor was derived from a man older than 75 in good health. J is TRBJ2-2 and V is TRBV11-2, with D perhaps TRBD2 (5 bases). The CDR3 protein is CASSLIAGGELFF. The CDR3 nucleotides are TGTGCCAGCAGCTTAATCGCGGGCGGGGAGCTGTTTTTT.